One and the same sample provided the 6 T cell receptor delta chains below, sequenced in a study of delta chain sequences of gamma delta T cells. TCRdb re-analyzed the PCR reads via CATT. Among roughly 3,500 delta-chain clones listed, just over 60% were seen once. The sample comprised a tumor sample. Source of these receptors: a human donor with breast cancer.

Comments on this clone: Given a far larger clone just one base away, this is likely a sequencing read error. This specimen includes other DNA sequences encoding the same CDR3. The chain uses TRDV2 and TRDJ1; the D gene is possibly TRDD3 (5 bases). Per the germline V gene, CDR1 is GEAIGNYY and CDR2 is EKD. The ends were cut back, 0 bases at V and 5 bases at J, with 27 bases in the middle. The CDR3 spans 19 residues. This CDR3 is CACDTVPPGGRTVTDKLIF. For the CDR3, the DNA is TGTGCCTGTGACACCGTGCCACCCGGGGGCCGTACTGTCACAGATAAACTCATCTTT.

As for this clone: The protein that TCRdb holds for this DNA derives from a much larger clone and differs from the translated DNA at residues 3 and 4, which likely indicates a read error; the protein shown here is translated from the DNA. The chain carries TRDV2 and TRDJ1; 7 bases agree with TRDD3. The length of the CDR3 is 15 residues. With 8 bases clipped from V and 0 bases from J, the junction kept 11 bases outside the gene matches. Per germline, CDR1 GEAIGNYY and CDR2 EKD. Written as DNA, the CDR3 is TGTGCCTTTGTCCCAGTGGGGGAGGACACCGATAAACTCATCTTT. Translated: CAFVPVGEDTDKLIF.

The V gene is TRDV3, the J gene TRDJ1; D not certain. The CDR3 sequence is 14 residues long. With 5 bases removed from V and 0 bases from J, the gap between germline ends came to 16 bases. From germline, CDR1 is TVYSNPD and CDR2 GDNSRS (reference sequence). CDR3 in amino acids: CAGRAAEDTDKLIF. The CDR3, as DNA: TGTGCCGGGCGGGCCGCGGAGGACACCGATAAACTCATCTTT.

V usage is TRDV1 and J usage is TRDJ1; the D gene is possibly TRDD3 (8 bases). The germline gives CDR1 TSWWSYY, CDR2 QGS. This CDR3 has 24 amino acids. Trimming removed 0 bases at V and 0 bases at J, with 35 bases between. The CDR3, as DNA: TGTGCTCTTGGGGAACTAATGTTAGTTCCTACGGGGGGGATAGTGGGTTCGGACACCGATAAACTCATCTTT. Translating it yields CALGELMLVPTGGIVGSDTDKLIF.

A note on this clone: The junction differs from germline at one of its ends, possibly a read error. V is TRDV2 and J is TRDJ2, with D tentatively TRDD3 (6 bases). The V gene's germline CDR1 is GEAIGNYY and CDR2 EKD. The CDR3 consists of 20 residues. Written as DNA, the CDR3 is TGTTCCTGTGTCACCGTGTCACGTCCGGGGGACCGACCTTACGCTAATCTCCTCTTCTTT. This encodes CSCVTVSRPGDRPYANLLFF.

The chain links TRDV1 to TRDJ1, with a tentative D call TRDD3 (6 bases). The CDR3 runs 20 residues. CDR1 is TSWWSYY, CDR2 QGS, per germline. The CDR3 loop reads CARGCQNPPLYWAYTDKLIF. CDR3 bases: TGTGCCCGTGGCTGTCAGAACCCACCACTCTACTGGGCTTACACCGATAAACTCATCTTT.